This T cell receptor (beta chain) was sequenced in a study of shared clonotypes between healthy human individuals. The germline V gene encodes CDR1 MDHEN and CDR2 SYDVKM. After removal of 3 bases from V and 5 bases from J, the junction contained 7 bases not matched to a gene. The CDR3 contains 15 residues. CD8 cells regarded as naive lacked CD45RO, were positively chosen for CCR7, and omitted terminally differentiated effector memory CD45RA+ cells. TCRdb keeps only in-frame clones here, not all; method: immunoSEQ multiplex PCR. The sample shows 550,000 to 750,000 clones, about 90% of them seen only once.

The TCR was taken from a man younger than 40 in good health. Sequenced input: naive CD8+ T cells sorted from blood. V usage is TRBV28 and J usage is TRBJ1-5, with TRBD1 matching 7 bases. Here the CDR3 DNA reads TGTGCCAGCAGTTTGGGGACAGCGAGTGATCAGCCCCAGCATTTT. It translates to CASSLGTASDQPQHF.